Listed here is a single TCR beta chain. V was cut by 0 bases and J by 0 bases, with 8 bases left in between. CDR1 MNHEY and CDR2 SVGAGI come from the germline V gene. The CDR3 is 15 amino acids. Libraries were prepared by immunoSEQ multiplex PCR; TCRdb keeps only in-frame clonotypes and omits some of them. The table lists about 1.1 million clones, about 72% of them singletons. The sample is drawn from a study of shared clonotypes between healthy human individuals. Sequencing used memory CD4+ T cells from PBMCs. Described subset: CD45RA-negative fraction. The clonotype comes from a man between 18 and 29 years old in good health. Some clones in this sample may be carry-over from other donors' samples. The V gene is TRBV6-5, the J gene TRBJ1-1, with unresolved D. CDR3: CASSYSLRLNTEAFF. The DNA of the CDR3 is TGTGCCAGCAGTTACTCGCTCAGGCTGAACACTGAAGCTTTCTTT.